The rows below give T cell receptor beta chains drawn from one sample of a study of identifying expanded T cells in peripheral blood. Sequenced by immunoSEQ multiplex PCR; TCRdb stores in-frame clones only, minus some. The sample carries approximately 90,000 clones, about 86% recorded once. Sequences were obtained from blood. All receptors derive from a person aged 18 to 75 in good health. Both conserved end residues are part of each CDR3. A D gene is named only where the DNA matches it firmly. Clone size is not always given. Where it is, it says once, few, many or a class for expanded clones.

v_gene	j_gene	abundance	d_gene	CDR3nt	CDR3aa
TRBV9	TRBJ2-7	NA	TRBD1	TGTGCCAGCAGCCCTAACGCCGGGACAGGCACCTACGAGCAGTACTTC	CASSPNAGTGTYEQYF
TRBV2	TRBJ1-2	NA	TRBD1	TGTGCCAGCAGTTCCAGGACAGGGTTCTCTGGCTACACCTTC	CASSSRTGFSGYTF
TRBV15	TRBJ2-1	few	NA	TGTGCCACCAGCAGATTACGGCCCCCTTCGTCGGATGAGCAGTTCTTC	CATSRLRPPSSDEQFF
TRBV30	TRBJ2-5	NA	TRBD2	TGTGCCTGGAGTTCGGGGGGGGAAGAGACCCAGTACTTC	CAWSSGGEETQYF
TRBV7-2	TRBJ2-7	NA	TRBD2	TGTGCCAGCAGCTTGACGAGCGGGGGGCGCTACGAGCAGTACTTC	CASSLTSGGRYEQYF
TRBV9	TRBJ1-6	NA	NA	TGTGCCAGCAGCGTCAGACAGGTTCTTTCACCCCTCCACTTT	CASSVRQVLSPLHF
TRBV5-8	TRBJ2-3	NA	NA	TGTGCCAGCAGCTTGGGAATGTTGGATACGCAGTATTTT	CASSLGMLDTQYF
TRBV5-1	TRBJ1-2	NA	NA	TGCGCCAGCAGCTTAGAAGGTCCGTATTATGGCTACACCTTC	CASSLEGPYYGYTF
TRBV6-5	TRBJ2-7	NA	NA	TGTGCCAGCAGTTACCTAGGGCTCAGCTCCTACGAGCAGTACTTC	CASSYLGLSSYEQYF
TRBV7-2	TRBJ2-1	NA	NA	TGTGCCAGCAGCTTAGCCAGGGGCGCGGAGCAGTTCTTC	CASSLARGAEQFF
TRBV5-5	TRBJ2-5	once	NA	TGTGCCAGCAGCTTTCAATGGGAGACCCAGTACTTC	CASSFQWETQYF
TRBV7-3	TRBJ2-3	NA	NA	TGTGCCAGCAGCGCCCGGGCGGGGCCCACAGATACGCAGTATTTT	CASSARAGPTDTQYF
TRBV5-1	TRBJ2-7	NA	NA	TGCGCCAGCAGCTTGGACAGGGTCTACGAGCAGTACTTC	CASSLDRVYEQYF
TRBV7-2	TRBJ2-3	once	NA	TGTGCCAGCGCTGATCAGGGGCTGAGCACAGATACGCAGTATTTT	CASADQGLSTDTQYF
TRBV7-2	TRBJ2-3	few	NA	TGTGCCAGCAGCTCCAGCTATCAGAACACAGATACGCAGTATTTT	CASSSSYQNTDTQYF
TRBV9	TRBJ2-7	NA	TRBD1	TGTGCCAGCAGCGTTGAACAGGGGTCCGACGAGCAGTACTTC	CASSVEQGSDEQYF
TRBV10-3	TRBJ1-2	few	NA	TGTGCCATCAGCTCCGGGACGGGTAACTATGGCTACACCTTC	CAISSGTGNYGYTF
TRBV11-2	TRBJ2-7	NA	TRBD2	TGTGCCAGCAGCTCCCCCCATAGCGGGGCAGCCCCAAATTTCTACGAGCAGTACTTC	CASSSPHSGAAPNFYEQYF
TRBV11-3	TRBJ1-5	NA	NA	TGTGCCAGCAGCTTGGACCGCAATCAGCCCCAGCATTTT	CASSLDRNQPQHF
TRBV30	TRBJ2-7	NA	TRBD2	TGTGCCTGGAGCGCCCCATTCGCGGGGGACCCCTACGAGCAGTACTTC	CAWSAPFAGDPYEQYF
TRBV5-1	TRBJ2-7	NA	TRBD1	TGCGCCAGCAGCCAGGGGGAGAGAACCGAGCAGTACTTC	CASSQGERTEQYF
TRBV4-1	TRBJ2-1	NA	NA	TGCGCCAGCAGCCAAGAAGGGTATCTTGAGCAGTTCTTC	CASSQEGYLEQFF
TRBV7-2	TRBJ2-7	NA	NA	TGTGCCAGCAGCTTATGGGGGATGGACGAGCAGTACTTC	CASSLWGMDEQYF
TRBV13	TRBJ1-3	NA	NA	TGTGCCAGCAGCTCCGGGATGTCGCGAAACACCATATATTTT	CASSSGMSRNTIYF
TRBV7-6	TRBJ1-1	NA	TRBD1	TGTGCCAGCAGCAAGGGACAGGGTTTTAGTGAAGCTTTCTTT	CASSKGQGFSEAFF
TRBV6-6	TRBJ1-3	NA	TRBD1	TGTGCCAGCACCGGGGGACAGCGAAACACCATATATTTT	CASTGGQRNTIYF
TRBV7-8	TRBJ2-2	few	NA	TGTGCCAGCAGCTTAGCGCTCAGGAGTGGTCCCACCGGGGAGCTGTTTTTT	CASSLALRSGPTGELFF
TRBV5-6	TRBJ2-5	NA	NA	TGTGCCAGCAGCATAAGCTACTCCAAGGAGACCCAGTACTTC	CASSISYSKETQYF
TRBV11-3	TRBJ1-2	NA	NA	TGTGCCAGCAGCATTAGGCTCGGTTTTAACTATGGCTACACCTTC	CASSIRLGFNYGYTF
TRBV5-4	TRBJ1-2	few	NA	TGTGCCAGCAGCTTGCCCCAACAGGGACAAGGTGGCTACACCTTC	CASSLPQQGQGGYTF
TRBV6-5	TRBJ1-4	NA	TRBD1	TGTGCCAGCACCAATCCGACAGGGGGCCTTGAAAAACTGTTTTTT	CASTNPTGGLEKLFF
TRBV29-1	TRBJ2-5	NA	TRBD2	TGCAGCGTTGACACTAGCGGGGACCAAGAGACCCAGTACTTC	CSVDTSGDQETQYF
TRBV6-1	TRBJ2-7	NA	NA	TGTGCCAGCAGTACAGGGTACGAGCAGTACTTC	CASSTGYEQYF
TRBV10-1	TRBJ2-7	NA	TRBD2	TGCGCCAGCAGTTTAGCGGGGACCTACGAGCAGTACTTC	CASSLAGTYEQYF
TRBV6-5	TRBJ1-2	NA	NA	TGTGCCAGCAGTTACGGGAGGGCTGGTAACTATGGCTACACCTTC	CASSYGRAGNYGYTF
TRBV15	TRBJ1-4	NA	NA	TGTGCCACCAGCAGAGAGCGAGGACAGCAAAATGAAAAACTGTTTTTT	CATSRERGQQNEKLFF
TRBV30	TRBJ1-1	NA	NA	TGTGCCTGGAATCTCGCGGGGGGCACTGAAGCTTTCTTT	CAWNLAGGTEAFF